The present T cell receptor (beta chain) was sequenced within a study of cytomegalovirus exposure and HLA in healthy donors. PCR amplification relied on 60 Vbeta primers (plus 13 Jbeta primers). The method was immunoSEQ multiplex PCR; TCRdb's version includes in-frame clones alone and lacks a portion of them. This listing includes some 200,000 clones. Sequenced input: PBMCs. This clonotype originated in a man between 25 and 39 years old in good health and CMV-seronegative.

The CDR3 DNA reads as TGTGCCAGCAGGGTCACAGGGGCGAGGAATCAGCCCCAGCATTTT. Residues: CASRVTGARNQPQHF. The gene calls are TRBV27 and TRBJ1-5; 7 nucleotides agree with TRBD1. This CDR3 spans 15 amino acids. From germline, CDR1 is MNHEY and CDR2 SMNVEV (reference sequence). The V gene end was trimmed by 6 bases and the J gene end by 4 bases; junction bases not matched to a gene: 9.